The 32 T cell receptor beta chains below all came from one sample that was sequenced in a study of long-term antiretroviral therapy in people with HIV. Researchers report immunoSEQ v3.0 was run at survey level. TCRdb keeps only in-frame clones here, not all; method: immunoSEQ multiplex PCR. The sample yields tens of thousands of clones, 70% to 90% seen once. The sample in question was unsorted PBMCs, obtained roughly 2.6 years after starting antiretroviral therapy. These receptors all stem from a middle-aged man with HIV.

The chain uses TRBV4-3 and TRBJ2-1, with D hard to call. The germline gives CDR1 LGHNA, CDR2 YSLEER. Deletions cut 0 bases from V and 0 bases from J, with 9 bases between. The CDR3 runs 16 residues. The CDR3 loop is CASSQDRSSSYNEQFF. The CDR3 DNA follows: TGCGCCAGCAGCCAAGATCGATCGAGCTCCTACAATGAGCAGTTCTTC.

The chain joins TRBV2 to TRBJ2-3; D is undetermined. The V end was cut by 5 bases, the J end by 2 bases, with 14 bases between. Germline CDR1 is SNHLY and CDR2 is FYNNEI. This CDR3 contains 15 residues. The CDR3 region has the DNA TGTGCCAGCAGTAACTATTTGGAAAACACAGATACGCAGTATTTT. Its translation: CASSNYLENTDTQYF.

The rearrangement joins TRBV30 to TRBJ1-1; D is unclear. Between the trimmed V and J ends, which lost 5 bases and 0 bases, there was a span of 4 bases. The CDR3 length is 11 residues. Germline CDR1 is GTSNPN and CDR2 is SVGIG (reference sequence). The CDR3, as DNA: TGTGCCTGGGTCATGAACACTGAAGCTTTCTTT. It translates to CAWVMNTEAFF.

V gene TRBV30 combines with J gene TRBJ1-5; D gene uncertain. V lost 2 bases and J lost 2, with 10 bases in between. Germline lookup yields CDR1 GTSNPN and CDR2 SVGIG (reference sequence). The CDR3 length is 14 residues. The CDR3 spells CAWSLSWGNQPQHF. Written as DNA, the CDR3 is TGTGCCTGGAGTCTATCATGGGGCAATCAGCCCCAGCATTTT.

This clone has a single count. This chain joins TRBV5-1 and TRBJ2-2; the match to TRBD1 covers 8 bases. After removal of 0 bases from V and 7 bases from J, the junction contained 5 bases not matched to a gene. Germline V CDR1 and CDR2: SGHRS, YFSETQ. The CDR3 has 15 amino acids. CDR3 sequence (DNA): TGCGCCAGCAGCTTGGGACAGGGGTCCGGCGGGGAGCTGTTTTTT. Translating it yields CASSLGQGSGGELFF.

The rearrangement joins TRBV5-4 to TRBJ2-6; no reliable D call. CDR1 is SGHNT, CDR2 YYREEE, per germline (reference sequence). This CDR3 is 16 amino acids long. The V end lost 0 bases, the J end lost 1 base, and 8 bases lay between the germline ends. Here the CDR3 DNA reads TGTGCCAGCAGCTTGGGCATGCAGTCTGGGGCCAACGTCCTGACTTTC. It specifies CASSLGMQSGANVLTF.

This clone came up a few times. The junction departs from germline at one end; a sequencing error may be responsible. The V and J genes are TRBV7-7 and TRBJ1-5; D is undetermined. The CDR3 totals 13 residues. CDR1 SSHAT and CDR2 FNYEAQ come from the germline V gene (reference sequence). CDR3 in amino acids: CASSLDPTQPQHF. For the CDR3, the DNA is TGTGCTAGCAGCTTAGATCCGACTCAGCCCCAGCATTTT.

This clone was recorded only once. The chain employs TRBV4-3 and TRBJ1-6; TRBD1 aligns across 8 bases. V shed 5 bases and J 0 bases; nucleotides not matched to a gene: 6. This CDR3 region has 17 residues. Germline CDR1 reads LGHNA; CDR2 reads YSLEER. The CDR3 loop reads CASSTDRESSYNSPLHF. The CDR3 DNA sequence: TGCGCCAGCAGCACGGACAGGGAAAGCTCCTATAATTCACCCCTCCACTTT.

V and J are TRBV19 and TRBJ2-5; 11 bases are shared with TRBD1. The CDR3 is made up of 15 amino acids. J lost 4 bases, V lost 5 bases, and 6 bases had no gene match. The germline CDR1 and CDR2 sequences are LNHDA and SQIVND (reference sequence). CDR3 residues: CASSARTGGLETQYF. For the CDR3, the DNA is TGTGCCAGTAGTGCCAGGACAGGGGGCTTAGAGACCCAGTACTTC.

The V gene is TRBV5-8, the J gene TRBJ1-3; 7 positions agree with TRBD1. Losses at the gene ends were 4 bases for V and 2 bases for J; bases not matched to a gene: 6. This CDR3 has 15 amino acids. Germline CDR1 reads SGHTS; CDR2 reads YDEGEE. Here the CDR3 DNA reads TGTGCCAGCAGCATACAAACAGGGGCTGGAAACACCATATATTTT. It encodes CASSIQTGAGNTIYF.

This clone was detected only a few times. V usage is TRBV7-2 and J usage is TRBJ1-5; 7 bases agree with TRBD1. The CDR3 has 15 amino acids. J lost 6 bases, V lost 0 bases, and 5 bases had no gene match. Germline V gene lookup returns CDR1 SGHTA and CDR2 FQGNSA. CDR3 nucleotides: TGTGCCAGCAGCTTAGCAGGGGGCGCGGGTCAGCCCCAGCATTTT. As protein: CASSLAGGAGQPQHF. Combining the CDR3 with reference TRBV7-2 and TRBJ1-5 gives the whole variable domain GAGVSQSPSNKVTEKGKDVELRCDPISGHTALYWYRQSLGQGLEFLIYFQGNSAPDKSGLPSDRFSAERTGGSVSTLTIQRTQQEDSAVYLCASSLAGGAGQPQHFGDGTRLSIL.

The CDR3 spells CASSLVDRFAYEQYF. The CDR3 region has the DNA TGTGCCAGCAGCTTAGTCGACAGGTTTGCCTACGAGCAGTACTTC. J is TRBJ2-7 and V is TRBV7-9, with D possibly TRBD1 on 6 matching bases. The length of the CDR3 is 15 residues. Germline CDR1 is SEHNR and CDR2 is FQNEAQ (reference sequence). Trimming pared 1 base from V and 2 bases from J, leaving 12 bases between.

The rearrangement links TRBV18 to TRBJ2-5; D remains unclear. CDR3 length equals 15 residues. V gave up 0 bases and J gave up 5 bases, with 13 bases separating them. Looked up from germline, CDR1 is KGHSH and CDR2 is LQKENI. In DNA form, the CDR3 reads TGTGCCAGCTCACCACCCCGGGCTGTAGATGAGACCCAGTACTTC. This encodes CASSPPRAVDETQYF.

The chain links TRBV14 to TRBJ2-7; D may be TRBD1 or TRBD2 (6 bases each). The CDR3 loop spans 16 amino acids. Germline assignment: CDR1 SGHDN and CDR2 FVKESK. V was pared by 1 base and J by 0 bases, with 13 bases between. The CDR3 protein is CASSQAWRGHSYEQYF. The CDR3 DNA reads as TGTGCCAGCAGCCAAGCATGGAGGGGACACTCCTACGAGCAGTACTTC.

Points on this clone: The junction departs from germline at one end; a sequencing error may be responsible. This rearrangement joins TRBV28 to TRBJ2-1; 12 bases map to TRBD2. This CDR3 contains 13 residues. The germline V gene has CDR1 MDHEN and CDR2 SYDVKM. DNA for the CDR3: TGTGCCAGCAGTTTAGCGACTAGCGGGAGTTCTATCTTC. Translating it yields CASSLATSGSSIF.

This clone was seen a few times. The chain recombines TRBV7-9 with TRBJ1-2; TRBD1 agrees at 9 bases. Germline V gene data show CDR1 as SEHNR and CDR2 as FQNEAQ (reference sequence). The CDR3 contains 15 residues. V was clipped by 3 bases and J by 2 bases; unmatched bases: 4. The CDR3 is CASSFDGTGNYGYTF. The CDR3 DNA sequence: TGTGCCAGCAGCTTTGATGGGACAGGGAACTATGGCTACACCTTC.

The gene calls are TRBV9 and TRBJ2-7, with 8 nucleotides matching TRBD2. The germline CDR1 and CDR2 sequences are SGDLS and YYNGEE. The ends lost 2 bases at V and 1 base at J; junction bases unmatched: 5. The CDR3 totals 15 residues. CDR3 in amino acids: CASSVGSGASYEQYF. As DNA, the CDR3 is TGTGCCAGCAGCGTTGGTAGCGGGGCGTCCTACGAGCAGTACTTC.

This clone was recorded a few times. The chain is built from TRBV9 and TRBJ1-5, with D hard to call. This CDR3 has 13 amino acids. CDR1 SGDLS and CDR2 YYNGEE come from the germline V gene. Trimming took off 1 base at V and 5 bases at J, with 7 bases between the two ends. CDR3: CASSVHMDQPQHF. In nucleotides, the CDR3 is TGTGCCAGCAGCGTACACATGGATCAGCCCCAGCATTTT.

This chain joins TRBV4-3 and TRBJ2-7; tentatively, D is TRBD1 or TRBD2 (5 bases each). CDR3 length: 13 residues. V shed 3 bases and J shed 6 bases, with 12 bases lying between them. Germline V gene sequence: CDR1 LGHNA, CDR2 YSLEER. CDR3 sequence: CASSQGTVGEQYF. The CDR3 DNA reads TGCGCCAGCAGCCAGGGGACCGTGGGCGAGCAGTACTTC.

The gene calls are TRBV6-6 and TRBJ2-5; D is perhaps TRBD1 (6 bases). V was trimmed by 6 bases and J by 5 bases, leaving 13 bases between them. The V gene's germline CDR1 is MNHNY and CDR2 SVGAGI (reference sequence). The CDR3 spans 13 residues. CDR3 sequence reads: CASRDRGRETQYF. For the CDR3, the DNA is TGTGCCAGCAGGGACAGAGGACGGGAGACCCAGTACTTC.

This chain connects TRBV5-1 to TRBJ1-2; TRBD1 matches at 7 bases. Germline V gene lookup returns CDR1 SGHRS and CDR2 YFSETQ. V shed 3 bases and J 2 bases; nucleotides not matched to a gene: 13. This CDR3 spans 17 amino acids. The CDR3 is CASSSGTVQTINYGYTF. CDR3 in DNA: TGCGCCAGCAGCTCCGGGACAGTTCAGACTATCAACTATGGCTACACCTTC. Full variable domain (outside the CDR3, taken from reference TRBV5-1 and TRBJ1-2): KAGVTQTPRYLIKTRGQQVTLSCSPISGHRSVSWYQQTPGQGLQFLFEYFSETQRNKGNFPGRFSGRQFSNSRSEMNVSTLELGDSALYLCASSSGTVQTINYGYTFGSGTRLTVV.

The CDR3 region has the DNA TGTGCCACTGGCCCGGGAAACACCATATATTTT. Translation: CATGPGNTIYF. The V call is TRBV19, the J call TRBJ1-3, with D unresolved. The CDR3 consists of 11 residues. Germline CDR1 LNHDA, CDR2 SQIVND (reference sequence). Trimming left V 10 bases short and J 4 bases short, with 8 bases between.

The chain joins TRBV5-4 to TRBJ2-7, with 10 bases fitting TRBD2. The CDR3 is 14 amino acids. V dropped 8 bases and J dropped 5; count of bases not matched to a gene: 10. CDR1 is SGHNT and CDR2 is YYREEE in the germline V gene (reference sequence). CDR3 in DNA: TGTGCCAGTCATGGAGCGGGGGGGCCGCACGAGCAGTACTTC. It codes for CASHGAGGPHEQYF.

The chain joins TRBV18 to TRBJ2-5; 9 nucleotides line up with TRBD2. The V gene end was trimmed by 2 bases and the J gene end by 0 bases; junction bases not matched to a gene: 10. CDR3 size: 18 residues. CDR1 is KGHSH, CDR2 LQKENI, per germline. The chain's CDR3 is CASSPSGLAGVYQETQYF. The CDR3 bases are TGTGCCAGCTCACCATCGGGACTAGCCGGAGTGTACCAAGAGACCCAGTACTTC.

The chain carries TRBV7-2 and TRBJ2-7, with 9 bases aligning to TRBD2. Germline values: CDR1 SGHTA, CDR2 FQGNSA. Trimming at V came to 4 bases and at J to 5 bases, leaving 6 bases not matched to a gene. CDR3 length: 14 residues. The CDR3 protein is CASSSSSGSNEQYF. CDR3 coding DNA: TGTGCCAGCAGCTCGAGTAGCGGGAGCAACGAGCAGTACTTC.

The J gene is TRBJ2-7, the V gene TRBV7-8, with 7 bases fitting TRBD2. Losses at the gene ends were 1 base for V and 2 bases for J; bases not matched to a gene: 2. CDR3 size: 14 residues. Germline CDR1 and CDR2: SGHVS and FQNEAQ. CDR3 nucleotides: TGTGCCAGCAGCTTAGTGAGCGGGGCCTACGAGCAGTACTTC. Protein sequence: CASSLVSGAYEQYF.

This clone appeared a single time. This sequence joins TRBV9 and TRBJ2-3, with 9 bases aligning to TRBD1. The ends lost 4 bases at V and 3 bases at J; junction bases unmatched: 6. CDR1 is SGDLS and CDR2 is YYNGEE in the germline V gene. The CDR3 length is 15 residues. CDR3 protein: CASSPQGQGTDTQYF. Written as DNA, the CDR3 is TGTGCCAGCAGCCCTCAAGGACAGGGGACAGATACGCAGTATTTT.

The genes are TRBV30 and TRBJ1-3, with no clear D. The ends were cut back, 0 bases at V and 0 bases at J, with 3 bases in the middle. The CDR3 contains 13 residues. Germline CDR1 reads GTSNPN; CDR2 reads SVGIG (reference sequence). The CDR3 DNA follows: TGTGCCTGGAGTGTTGTCTCTGGAAACACCATATATTTT. Translating gives CAWSVVSGNTIYF.

J is TRBJ2-2 and V is TRBV11-2, with D hard to call. CDR3 length: 15 amino acids. The V gene lost 3 bases and the J gene lost 1 base, with 9 bases spanning the gap. Germline loops: CDR1 SGHAT, CDR2 FQNNGV. The CDR3 sequence: CASSLSTWNTGELFF. CDR3 DNA: TGTGCCAGCAGCTTGTCTACCTGGAACACCGGGGAGCTGTTTTTT.

The chain joins TRBV11-3 to TRBJ2-1; 7 bases align to TRBD2. CDR1 is SGHNT and CDR2 is YENEEA in the germline V gene. The CDR3 extends over 15 amino acids. With 2 bases clipped from V and 7 bases from J, the junction kept 8 bases outside the gene matches. The CDR3 coding sequence is TGTGCCAGCAGCTTAAAGGCGGGAGCGGGAAATGAGCAGTTCTTC. It specifies CASSLKAGAGNEQFF.

This sequence joins TRBV7-9 and TRBJ2-2, with D hard to call. The CDR3 consists of 13 residues. Germline-derived CDR1 and CDR2 are SEHNR and FQNEAQ (reference sequence). Deletions cut 1 base from V and 4 bases from J, with 4 bases between. The CDR3 DNA reads TGTGCCAGCAGCTTAGATATCACCGGGGAGCTGTTTTTT. Translation: CASSLDITGELFF.

With respect to this clone: Other DNA sequences in the sample encode the same CDR3. This chain joins TRBV7-2 and TRBJ1-5, with D perhaps matching TRBD1 (6 bases). Looked up from germline, CDR1 is SGHTA and CDR2 is FQGNSA. Trimming took off 0 bases at V and 1 base at J, with 7 bases between the two ends. The CDR3 consists of 15 residues. For the CDR3, the DNA is TGTGCCAGCAGCTTAGCCGGACAGAGCAATCAGCCCCAGCATTTT. Its translation: CASSLAGQSNQPQHF. The full variable domain, in which reference TRBV7-2 and TRBJ1-5 provide the parts outside the CDR3, is GAGVSQSPSNKVTEKGKDVELRCDPISGHTALYWYRQSLGQGLEFLIYFQGNSAPDKSGLPSDRFSAERTGGSVSTLTIQRTQQEDSAVYLCASSLAGQSNQPQHFGDGTRLSIL.